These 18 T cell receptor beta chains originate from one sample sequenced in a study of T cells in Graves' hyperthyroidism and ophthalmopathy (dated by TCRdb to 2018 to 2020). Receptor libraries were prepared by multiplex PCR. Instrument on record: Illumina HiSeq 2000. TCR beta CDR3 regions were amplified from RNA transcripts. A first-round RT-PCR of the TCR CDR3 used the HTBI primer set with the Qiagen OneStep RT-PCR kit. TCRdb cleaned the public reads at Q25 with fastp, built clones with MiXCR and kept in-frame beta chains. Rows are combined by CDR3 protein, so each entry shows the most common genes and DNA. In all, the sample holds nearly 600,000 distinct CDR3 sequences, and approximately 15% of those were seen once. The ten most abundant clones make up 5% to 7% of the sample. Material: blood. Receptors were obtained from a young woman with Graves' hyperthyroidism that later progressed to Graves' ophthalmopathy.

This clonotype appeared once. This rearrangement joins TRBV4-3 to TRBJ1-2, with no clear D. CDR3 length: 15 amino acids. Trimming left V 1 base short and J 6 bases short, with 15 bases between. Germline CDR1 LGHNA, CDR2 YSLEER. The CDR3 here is CASSQGTANLHGYTF. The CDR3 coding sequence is TGCGCCAGCAGCCAAGGTACAGCCAACCTGCATGGCTACACCTTC.

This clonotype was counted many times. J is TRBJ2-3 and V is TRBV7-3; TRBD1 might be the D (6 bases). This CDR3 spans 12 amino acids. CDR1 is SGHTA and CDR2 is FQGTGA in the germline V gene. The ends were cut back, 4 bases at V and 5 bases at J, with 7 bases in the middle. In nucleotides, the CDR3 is TGTGCCAGCAGCTCAGGGGTAGATACGCAGTATTTT. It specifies CASSSGVDTQYF.

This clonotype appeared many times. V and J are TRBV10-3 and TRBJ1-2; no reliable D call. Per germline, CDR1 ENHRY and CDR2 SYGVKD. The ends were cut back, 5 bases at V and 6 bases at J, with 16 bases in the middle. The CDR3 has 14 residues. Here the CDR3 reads CAISPDGRPDGYTF. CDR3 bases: TGTGCCATCAGTCCAGACGGGCGGCCCGATGGCTACACCTTC.

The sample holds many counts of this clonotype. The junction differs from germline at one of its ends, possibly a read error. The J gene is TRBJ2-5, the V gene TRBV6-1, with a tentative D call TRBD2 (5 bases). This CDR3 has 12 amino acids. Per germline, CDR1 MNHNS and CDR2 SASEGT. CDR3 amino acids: CASSEVGEAQYF. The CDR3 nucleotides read TGTGCCAGCAGTGAAGTGGGAGAGGCCCAGTACTTC.

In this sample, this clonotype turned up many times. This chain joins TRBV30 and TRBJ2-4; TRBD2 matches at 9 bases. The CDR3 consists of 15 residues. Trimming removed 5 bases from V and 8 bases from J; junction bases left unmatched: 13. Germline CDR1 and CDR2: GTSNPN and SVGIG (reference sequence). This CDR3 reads CAWSSLSGRPDIQYF. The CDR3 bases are TGTGCCTGGTCCTCACTTAGCGGGAGACCCGACATTCAGTACTTC.

CDR3 in amino acids: CASSPMVQTGELFF. CDR3 bases: TGTGCCAGCAGCCCCATGGTCCAGACCGGGGAGCTGTTTTTT. The rearrangement uses TRBV7-3 and TRBJ2-2; D is uncertain. V lost 5 bases, J lost 5 bases, and 12 bases lay in between. Per germline, CDR1 SGHTA and CDR2 FQGTGA. The CDR3 loop spans 14 amino acids.

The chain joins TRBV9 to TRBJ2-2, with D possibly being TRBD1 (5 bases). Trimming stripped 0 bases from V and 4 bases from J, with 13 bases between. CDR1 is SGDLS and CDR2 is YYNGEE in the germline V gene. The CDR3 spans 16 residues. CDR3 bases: TGTGCCAGCAGCGTAGATCAGGGCGGTGGCACCGGGGAGCTGTTTTTT. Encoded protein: CASSVDQGGGTGELFF.

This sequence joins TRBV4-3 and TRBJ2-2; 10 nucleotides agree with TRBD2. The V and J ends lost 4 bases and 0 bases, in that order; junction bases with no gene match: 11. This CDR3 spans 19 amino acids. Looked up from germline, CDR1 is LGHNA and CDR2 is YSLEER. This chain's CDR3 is CASSPSLLAGVSNTGELFF. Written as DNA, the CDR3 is TGCGCCAGCAGCCCCTCCCTTCTAGCGGGGGTGTCGAACACCGGGGAGCTGTTTTTT.

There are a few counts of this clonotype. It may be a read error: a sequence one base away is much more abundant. The CDR3 region is CASSPTTDGNYGYTF. DNA of the CDR3: TGCGCCAGCAGCCCAACCACAGACGGGAACTATGGCTACACCTTC. The chain carries TRBV5-1 and TRBJ1-2; D not resolved. Deletions cut 4 bases from V and 2 bases from J, with 15 bases between. The CDR3 covers 15 residues. Germline V CDR1 and CDR2: SGHRS, YFSETQ.

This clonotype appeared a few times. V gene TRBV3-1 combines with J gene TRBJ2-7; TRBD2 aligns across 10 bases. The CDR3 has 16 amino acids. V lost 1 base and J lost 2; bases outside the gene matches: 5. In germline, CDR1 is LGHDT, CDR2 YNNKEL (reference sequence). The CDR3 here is CASSQGWSGGAYEQYF. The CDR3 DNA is TGTGCCAGCAGCCAAGGATGGAGCGGGGGGGCCTACGAGCAGTACTTC.

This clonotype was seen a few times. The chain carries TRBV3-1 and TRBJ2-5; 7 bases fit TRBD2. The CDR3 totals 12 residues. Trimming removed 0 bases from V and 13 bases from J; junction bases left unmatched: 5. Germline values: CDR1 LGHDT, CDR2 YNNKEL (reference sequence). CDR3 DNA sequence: TGTGCCAGCAGCCAAGATCGGGGGGTAGGGTACTTC. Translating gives CASSQDRGVGYF.

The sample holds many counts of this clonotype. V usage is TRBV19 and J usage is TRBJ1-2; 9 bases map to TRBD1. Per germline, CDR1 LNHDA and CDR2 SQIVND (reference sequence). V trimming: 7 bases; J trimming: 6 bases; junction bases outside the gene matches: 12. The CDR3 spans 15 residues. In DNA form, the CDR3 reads TGTGCCAGTAAGACCCGACAGGGGGATTTGGATGGCTACACCTTC. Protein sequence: CASKTRQGDLDGYTF. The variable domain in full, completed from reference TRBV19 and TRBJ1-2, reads DGGITQSPKYLFRKEGQNVTLSCEQNLNHDAMYWYRQDPGQGLRLIYYSQIVNDFQKGDIAEGYSVSREKKESFPLTVTSAQKNPTAFYLCASKTRQGDLDGYTFGSGTRLTVV.

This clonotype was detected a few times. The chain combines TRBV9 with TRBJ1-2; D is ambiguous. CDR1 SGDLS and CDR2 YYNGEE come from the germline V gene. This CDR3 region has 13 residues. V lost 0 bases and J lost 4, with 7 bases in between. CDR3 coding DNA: TGTGCCAGCAGCGTAGGCATAACCTATGGCTACACCTTC. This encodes CASSVGITYGYTF. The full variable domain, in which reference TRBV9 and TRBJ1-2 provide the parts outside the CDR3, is DSGVTQTPKHLITATGQRVTLRCSPRSGDLSVYWYQQSLDQGLQFLIQYYNGEERAKGNILERFSAQQFPDLHSELNLSSLELGDSALYFCASSVGITYGYTFGSGTRLTVV.

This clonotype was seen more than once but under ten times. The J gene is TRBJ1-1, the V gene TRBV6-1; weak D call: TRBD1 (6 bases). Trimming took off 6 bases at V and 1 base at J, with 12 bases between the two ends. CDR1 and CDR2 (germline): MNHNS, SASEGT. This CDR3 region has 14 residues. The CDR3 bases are TGTGCCAGCAGGGTCGGGACACCGAACACTGAAGCTTTCTTT. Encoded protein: CASRVGTPNTEAFF.

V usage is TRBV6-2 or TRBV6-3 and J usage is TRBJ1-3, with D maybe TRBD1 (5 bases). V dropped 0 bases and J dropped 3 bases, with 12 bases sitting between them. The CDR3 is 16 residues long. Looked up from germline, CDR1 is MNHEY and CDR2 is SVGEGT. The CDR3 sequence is CASSYSGDRRGNTIYF. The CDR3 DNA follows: TGTGCCAGCAGTTACTCGGGGGATCGTCGTGGAAACACCATATATTTT.

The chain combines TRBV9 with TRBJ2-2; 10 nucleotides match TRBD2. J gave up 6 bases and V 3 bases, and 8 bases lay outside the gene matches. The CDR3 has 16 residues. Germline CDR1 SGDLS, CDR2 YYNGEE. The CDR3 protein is CASSGTSGKTAGELFF. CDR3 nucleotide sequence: TGTGCCAGCAGCGGCACTAGCGGGAAGACAGCCGGGGAGCTGTTTTTT.

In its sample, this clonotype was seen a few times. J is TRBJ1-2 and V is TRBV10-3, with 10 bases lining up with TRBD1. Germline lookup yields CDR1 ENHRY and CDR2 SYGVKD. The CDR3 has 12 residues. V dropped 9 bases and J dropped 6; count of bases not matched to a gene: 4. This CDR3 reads CAILGTGDGYTF. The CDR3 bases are TGTGCCATTCTTGGGACAGGGGATGGCTACACCTTC.

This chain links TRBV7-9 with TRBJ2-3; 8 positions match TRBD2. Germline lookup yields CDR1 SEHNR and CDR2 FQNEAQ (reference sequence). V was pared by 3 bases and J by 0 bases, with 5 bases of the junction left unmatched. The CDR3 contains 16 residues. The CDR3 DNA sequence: TGTGCCAGCAGCTTCGACGCGGGAGGCAGCACAGATACGCAGTATTTT. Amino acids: CASSFDAGGSTDTQYF.